The 9 T cell receptor beta chains presented below share a single source sample, sequenced in a study of blood T cell repertoires in COVID-19. Sequencing was performed with immunoSEQ multiplex PCR; in TCRdb, only in-frame clones are kept and a portion is missing. This table has about 68,000 clones, roughly 88% appearing once. Sequencing was done on a sample of peripheral blood. Every receptor here comes from a man younger than 40 with acute or convalescent COVID-19.

This CDR3 is CAWSAEGYNQFF. The CDR3 region has the DNA TGTGCCTGGAGCGCGGAGGGGTATAACCAGTTCTTC. The chain recombines TRBV30 with TRBJ2-1; D may be TRBD2 (6 bases). CDR1 GTSNPN and CDR2 SVGIG come from the germline V gene (reference sequence). V gave up 3 bases and J gave up 13 bases, with 16 bases separating them. This CDR3 contains 12 residues.

The V and J genes are TRBV6-5 and TRBJ1-5, with 7 bases that match TRBD1. V was clipped by 4 bases and J by 0 bases; unmatched bases: 6. Germline V CDR1 and CDR2: MNHEY, SVGAGI. CDR3 length: 16 amino acids. The CDR3 nucleotides read TGTGCCAGCAGTTTACACGGACAGGATAGCAATCAGCCCCAGCATTTT. Protein: CASSLHGQDSNQPQHF.

The rearrangement links TRBV5-6 to TRBJ2-1; D not resolved. V dropped 0 bases and J dropped 2 bases, with 12 bases sitting between them. This CDR3 comprises 16 residues. Germline lookup yields CDR1 SGHDT and CDR2 YYEEEE. The CDR3 DNA reads TGTGCCAGCAGCTTGGCCCCCGGGTCCCCCTACAATGAGCAGTTCTTC. Translation gives CASSLAPGSPYNEQFF.

This clone was seen just once. The chain is built from TRBV27 and TRBJ2-7; 8 positions agree with TRBD2. Germline CDR1 MNHEY, CDR2 SMNVEV (reference sequence). This CDR3 has 14 amino acids. The V segment lost 6 bases and the J segment 4 bases; nucleotides outside the gene matches: 8. This CDR3 is CASSISTSGYEQYF. The CDR3 nucleotides are TGTGCCAGCAGCATATCAACTAGCGGTTACGAGCAGTACTTC.

The V gene is TRBV29-1, the J gene TRBJ2-1, with D unresolved. V was trimmed by 5 bases and J by 0 bases, leaving 14 bases between them. The CDR3 has 15 residues. CDR1 is SQVTM and CDR2 is ANQGSEA in the germline V gene. CDR3 in amino acids: CSVPGFSSSYNEQFF. As DNA, the CDR3 is TGCAGCGTTCCCGGTTTTTCAAGCTCCTACAATGAGCAGTTCTTC.

The sample holds one count of this clone. This rearrangement joins TRBV13 to TRBJ1-3; maybe TRBD1 (6 bases). V was pared by 5 bases and J by 5 bases, with 16 bases between. Per germline, CDR1 PRHDT and CDR2 FYEKMQ (reference sequence). CDR3 length: 15 residues. The chain's CDR3 is CASSPGGGVRNTIYF. In nucleotides, the CDR3 is TGTGCCAGCAGCCCCGGAGGGGGGGTTCGAAACACCATATATTTT.

This chain links TRBV5-5 with TRBJ1-2; D call uncertain. Germline CDR1 and CDR2: SGHKS and YYEKEE (reference sequence). The CDR3 has 15 residues. The germline V and J ends were trimmed by 2 bases and 4 bases, with 15 bases remaining between them. The CDR3 bases are TGTGCCAGCAGCTTTCAAGTCACAGAAACCTATGGCTACACCTTC. Translation: CASSFQVTETYGYTF.

The gene calls are TRBV7-2 and TRBJ2-5; a possible D gene is TRBD1 (6 bases). In germline, CDR1 is SGHTA, CDR2 FQGNSA. Trimming removed 1 base at V and 4 bases at J, with 10 bases between. The CDR3 totals 14 residues. In DNA form, the CDR3 reads TGTGCCAGCAGCTTAGGCAGAGGGGGAGAGACCCAGTACTTC. The encoded protein is CASSLGRGGETQYF.

V and J are TRBV11-2 and TRBJ2-2; 12 bases are a match to TRBD2. The CDR3 covers 16 residues. Germline V gene lookup returns CDR1 SGHAT and CDR2 FQNNGV. The V and J ends lost 4 bases and 1 base, in that order; junction bases with no gene match: 1. For the CDR3, the DNA is TGTGCCAGCAGCTCACTAGCGGGAGGGAACACCGGGGAGCTGTTTTTT. The encoded protein is CASSSLAGGNTGELFF.